Sequencing of this TCR beta chain was carried out in a study of T cell repertoires in cytomegalovirus infection. Across the whole study: Both CMV infection and a matching HLA type were indicated by public TCR beta signatures.

The V and J ends lost 6 bases and 4 bases respectively, with 18 bases between them. The CDR3 loop spans 15 amino acids. CDR1 MDHEN and CDR2 SYDVKM come from the germline V gene. Points from the study as a whole: The study identified carriers of CMV plus the relevant HLA from cumulative public TCR beta family frequency. There were HLA-C-restricted CMV-specific TCR beta clonotypes dominating the ex vivo response.

Each CDR3 protein is one row after TCRdb ran MiXCR on the reads. Among approximately 630,000 distinct CDR3 sequences, 24% were seen once, and the ten largest hold roughly 8%. Regarding this clonotype: Its target is not known.

The material sequenced was CD8+ T cells from PBMCs. The clonotype comes from a human donor in good health (CMV status not recorded). Some clones in this sample may be carry-over from other donors' samples. The chain uses TRBV28 and TRBJ1-2; no clear D. The CDR3 sequence: CASRTRPGSSYGYTF. In DNA, the CDR3 is TGTGCCAGCAGGACGCGCCCGGGCAGCTCCTATGGCTACACCTTC.